This T cell receptor (beta chain) derives from a study of shared clonotypes between healthy human individuals. Note on this clone: Other DNA sequences in the same sample also yield this CDR3.

CDR3 length: 15 residues. Trimming took 5 bases from V and 1 from J; bases not matched to a gene: 3. Germline V gives CDR1 SGHTA, CDR2 FQGTGA. Using immunoSEQ multiplex PCR, the repertoire was profiled, and TCRdb retains in-frame clones only, with some absent. The profile covers some 2,500,000 clones, with 85% to 95% appearing a single time and around 0.4% taken by the ten largest. The TCR comes from a young man in good health. Some clones in this sample may be carry-over from other donors' samples. Material: naive CD4+ T cells from PBMCs. Subset of the sample: CD45RA+ positively selected. This chain joins TRBV7-3 and TRBJ2-1, with 9 nucleotides matching TRBD1. The CDR3 DNA reads TGTGCCAGCAGCCAAGACAGGGGGTCCTACAATGAGCAGTTCTTC. Protein sequence: CASSQDRGSYNEQFF. The entire variable domain, with the rest obtained from reference TRBV7-3 and TRBJ2-1, is as follows: GAGVSQTPSNKVTEKGKYVELRCDPISGHTALYWYRQSLGQGPEFLIYFQGTGAADDSGLPNDRFFAVRPEGSVSTLKIQRTERGDSAVYLCASSQDRGSYNEQFFGPGTRLTVL.